The clone carrying this T cell receptor beta chain showed up just a few times. The sample belongs to a study of early T cells in non-severe SARS-CoV-2 infection. This CDR3 spans 13 amino acids. Trimming shortened V by 8 bases and J by 1 base, and 10 bases separated the two germline ends. Germline CDR1 SGHVS, CDR2 FQNEAQ. Using its own MiXCR run on the 5' RACE reads, TCRdb lists one record per CDR3 protein. The sample records around 50,000 distinct CDR3 sequences, over 10% being singletons. V is TRBV7-8 and J is TRBJ2-3; possible D gene TRBD1, 5 bases. The sequence derives from an adult who was a healthcare worker with PCR-confirmed SARS-CoV-2 infection or an uninfected control (not recorded which). Sequences were obtained from whole blood. CDR3 sequence (DNA): TGTGCCAGCTCCATAGGGGGCACAGATACGCAGTATTTT. It translates to CASSIGGTDTQYF.